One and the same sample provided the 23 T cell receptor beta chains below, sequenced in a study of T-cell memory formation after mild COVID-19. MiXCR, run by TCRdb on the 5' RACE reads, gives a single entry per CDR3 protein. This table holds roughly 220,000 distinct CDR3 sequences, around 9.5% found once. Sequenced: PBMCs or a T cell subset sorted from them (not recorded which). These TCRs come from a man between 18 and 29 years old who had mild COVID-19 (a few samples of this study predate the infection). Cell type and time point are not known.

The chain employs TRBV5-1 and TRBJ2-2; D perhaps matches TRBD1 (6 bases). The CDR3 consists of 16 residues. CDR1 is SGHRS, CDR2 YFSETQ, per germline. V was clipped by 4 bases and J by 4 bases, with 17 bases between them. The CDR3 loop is CASSRLQGPGTGELFF. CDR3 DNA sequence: TGCGCCAGCAGCCGACTACAGGGCCCGGGCACCGGGGAGCTGTTTTTT.

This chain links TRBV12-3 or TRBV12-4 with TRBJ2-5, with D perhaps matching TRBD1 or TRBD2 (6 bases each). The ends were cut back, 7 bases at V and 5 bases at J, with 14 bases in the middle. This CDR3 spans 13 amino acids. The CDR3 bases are TGTGCCAGCACCCTTACAGGGACTGAGACCCAGTACTTC. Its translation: CASTLTGTETQYF.

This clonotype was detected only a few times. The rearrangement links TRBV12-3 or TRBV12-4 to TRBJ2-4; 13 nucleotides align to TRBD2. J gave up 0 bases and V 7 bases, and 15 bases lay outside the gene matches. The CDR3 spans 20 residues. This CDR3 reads CASTPRVLAGGLLAKNIQYF. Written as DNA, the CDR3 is TGTGCCAGCACCCCCCGAGTACTAGCGGGGGGGCTTTTAGCCAAAAACATTCAGTACTTC.

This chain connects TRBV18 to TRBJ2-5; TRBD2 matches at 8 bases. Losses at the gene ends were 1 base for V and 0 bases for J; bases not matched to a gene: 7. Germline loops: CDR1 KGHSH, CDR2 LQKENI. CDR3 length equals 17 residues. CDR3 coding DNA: TGTGCCAGCTCACCACTTAGTACTAGCGGATACCAAGAGACCCAGTACTTC. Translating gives CASSPLSTSGYQETQYF.

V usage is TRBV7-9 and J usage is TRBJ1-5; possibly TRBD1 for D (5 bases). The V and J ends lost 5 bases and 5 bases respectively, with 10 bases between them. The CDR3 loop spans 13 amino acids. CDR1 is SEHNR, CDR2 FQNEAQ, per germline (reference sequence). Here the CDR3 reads CASSVGAYQPQHF. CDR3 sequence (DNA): TGTGCCAGCAGCGTCGGGGCTTATCAGCCCCAGCATTTT.

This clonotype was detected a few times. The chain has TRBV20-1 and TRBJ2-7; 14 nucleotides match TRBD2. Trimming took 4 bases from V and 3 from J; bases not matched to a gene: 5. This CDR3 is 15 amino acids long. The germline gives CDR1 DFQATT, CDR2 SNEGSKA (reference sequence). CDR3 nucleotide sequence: TGCAGTGCTACCTCCGGGACTAGCGGGGGCTACGAGCAGTACTTC. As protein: CSATSGTSGGYEQYF.

In DNA form, the CDR3 reads TGTGCCAGCAGCTTAGGAGGCAGGGTAAAGACCCAGTACTTC. This codes for CASSLGGRVKTQYF. This rearrangement joins TRBV7-2 to TRBJ2-5; perhaps TRBD1 as D (5 bases). V lost 1 base, J lost 6 bases, and 12 bases lay in between. The CDR3 loop spans 14 amino acids. Germline V gives CDR1 SGHTA, CDR2 FQGNSA.

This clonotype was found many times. DNA of the CDR3: TGCGCCAGCAGCTTGGCCCTACAGGGGGCCAACGAGCAGTACTTC. Its protein product is CASSLALQGANEQYF. The chain joins TRBV5-1 to TRBJ2-7; 9 bases line up with TRBD1. The CDR3 is 15 residues long. V lost 0 bases and J lost 5; bases outside the gene matches: 6. Germline CDR1 is SGHRS and CDR2 is YFSETQ.

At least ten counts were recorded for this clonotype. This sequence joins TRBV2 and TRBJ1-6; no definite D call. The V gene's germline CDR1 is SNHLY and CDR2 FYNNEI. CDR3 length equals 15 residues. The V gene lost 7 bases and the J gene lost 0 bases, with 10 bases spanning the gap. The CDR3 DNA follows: TGTGCCAGCAATCCACCTCCCTCCTATAATTCACCCCTCCACTTT. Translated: CASNPPPSYNSPLHF.

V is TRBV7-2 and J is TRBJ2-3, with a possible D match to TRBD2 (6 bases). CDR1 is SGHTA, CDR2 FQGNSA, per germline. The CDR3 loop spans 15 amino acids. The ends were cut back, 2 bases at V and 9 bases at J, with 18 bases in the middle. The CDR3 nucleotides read TGTGCCAGCAGCTTATCCCCCCGCGGGGATGGGACGCAGTATTTT. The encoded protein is CASSLSPRGDGTQYF.

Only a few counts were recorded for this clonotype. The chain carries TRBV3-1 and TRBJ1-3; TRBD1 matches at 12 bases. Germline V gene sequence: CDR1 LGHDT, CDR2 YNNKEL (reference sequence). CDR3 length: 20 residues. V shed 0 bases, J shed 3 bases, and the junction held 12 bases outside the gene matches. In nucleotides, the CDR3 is TGTGCCAGCAGCCAAGATCTGTTCCCGGGACAGGGGGCTCGTGGAAACACCATATATTTT. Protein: CASSQDLFPGQGARGNTIYF.

In DNA form, the CDR3 reads TGTGCCAGCAGCTTATGGGGCAGGTCTGAGACCCAGTACTTC. Its translation is CASSLWGRSETQYF. The chain is built from TRBV5-4 and TRBJ2-5; tentatively, D is TRBD1 (5 bases). Trimming pared 2 bases from V and 5 bases from J, leaving 13 bases between. From germline, CDR1 is SGHNT and CDR2 YYREEE (reference sequence). The length of the CDR3 is 14 residues.

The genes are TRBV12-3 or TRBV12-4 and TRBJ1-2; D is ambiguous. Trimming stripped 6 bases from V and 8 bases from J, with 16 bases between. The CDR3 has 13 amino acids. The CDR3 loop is CASRETLEGGYTF. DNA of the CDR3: TGTGCCAGCAGAGAGACACTGGAAGGGGGCTACACCTTC.

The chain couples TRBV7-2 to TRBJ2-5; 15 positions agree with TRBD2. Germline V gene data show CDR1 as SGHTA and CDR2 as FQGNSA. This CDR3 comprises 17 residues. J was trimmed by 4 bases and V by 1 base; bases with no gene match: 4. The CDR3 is CASSLGTSGGAPETQYF. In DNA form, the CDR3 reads TGTGCCAGCAGCTTAGGGACTAGCGGGGGGGCCCCAGAGACCCAGTACTTC.

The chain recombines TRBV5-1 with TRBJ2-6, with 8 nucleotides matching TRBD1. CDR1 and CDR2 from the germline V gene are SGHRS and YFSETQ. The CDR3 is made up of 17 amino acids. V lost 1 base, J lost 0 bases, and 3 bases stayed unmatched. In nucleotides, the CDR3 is TGCGCCAGCAGCTTGTCAGGGGGCGGCTCTGGGGCCAACGTCCTGACTTTC. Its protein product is CASSLSGGGSGANVLTF. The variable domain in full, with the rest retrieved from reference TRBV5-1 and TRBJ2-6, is KAGVTQTPRYLIKTRGQQVTLSCSPISGHRSVSWYQQTPGQGLQFLFEYFSETQRNKGNFPGRFSGRQFSNSRSEMNVSTLELGDSALYLCASSLSGGGSGANVLTFGAGSRLTVL.

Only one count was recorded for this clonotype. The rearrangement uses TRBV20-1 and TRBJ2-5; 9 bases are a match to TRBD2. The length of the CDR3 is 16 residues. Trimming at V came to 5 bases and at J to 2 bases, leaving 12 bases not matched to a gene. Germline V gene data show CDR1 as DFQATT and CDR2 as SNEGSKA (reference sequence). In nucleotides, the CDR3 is TGCAGTGCTCCGAGTCGGGCGGCGGGGGGGCAAGAGACCCAGTACTTC. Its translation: CSAPSRAAGGQETQYF.

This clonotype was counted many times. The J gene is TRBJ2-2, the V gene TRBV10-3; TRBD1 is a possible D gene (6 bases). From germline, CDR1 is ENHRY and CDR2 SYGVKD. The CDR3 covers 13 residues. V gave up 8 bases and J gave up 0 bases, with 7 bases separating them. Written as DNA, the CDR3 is TGTGCCATCGGGACACCGAACACCGGGGAGCTGTTTTTT. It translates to CAIGTPNTGELFF.

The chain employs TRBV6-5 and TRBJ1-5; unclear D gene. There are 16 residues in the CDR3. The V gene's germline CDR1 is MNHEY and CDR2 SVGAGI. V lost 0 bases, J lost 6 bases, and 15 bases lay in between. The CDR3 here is CASSYSRVGGGQPQHF. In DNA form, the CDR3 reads TGTGCCAGCAGTTACTCTCGGGTTGGTGGAGGTCAGCCCCAGCATTTT.

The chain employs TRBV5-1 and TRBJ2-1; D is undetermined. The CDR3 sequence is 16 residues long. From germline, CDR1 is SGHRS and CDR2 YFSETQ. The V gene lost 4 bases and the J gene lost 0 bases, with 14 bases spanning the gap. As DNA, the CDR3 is TGCGCCAGCAGCACAAACTCTCTGAGCTCCTACAATGAGCAGTTCTTC. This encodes CASSTNSLSSYNEQFF. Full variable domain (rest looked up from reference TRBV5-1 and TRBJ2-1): KAGVTQTPRYLIKTRGQQVTLSCSPISGHRSVSWYQQTPGQGLQFLFEYFSETQRNKGNFPGRFSGRQFSNSRSEMNVSTLELGDSALYLCASSTNSLSSYNEQFFGPGTRLTVL.

Written as DNA, the CDR3 is TGTGCCATTTGCGACTTTGAGATGGCTGGGGGCTACACCTTC. This sequence encodes CAICDFEMAGGYTF. The gene calls are TRBV10-3 and TRBJ1-2; no clear D. V was clipped by 9 bases and J by 8 bases, with 22 bases between them. The CDR3 totals 14 residues. Germline V gene sequence: CDR1 ENHRY, CDR2 SYGVKD.

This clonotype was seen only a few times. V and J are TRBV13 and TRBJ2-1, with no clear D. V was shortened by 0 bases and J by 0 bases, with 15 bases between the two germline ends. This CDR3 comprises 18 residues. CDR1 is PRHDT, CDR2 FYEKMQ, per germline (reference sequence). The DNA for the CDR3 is TGTGCCAGCAGCTTAGGCCCGGGCTGGGCCAGCTCCTACAATGAGCAGTTCTTC. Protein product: CASSLGPGWASSYNEQFF. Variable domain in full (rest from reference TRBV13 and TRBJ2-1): AAGVIQSPRHLIKEKRETATLKCYPIPRHDTVYWYQQGPGQDPQFLISFYEKMQSDKGSIPDRFSAQQFSDYHSELNMSSLELGDSALYFCASSLGPGWASSYNEQFFGPGTRLTVL.

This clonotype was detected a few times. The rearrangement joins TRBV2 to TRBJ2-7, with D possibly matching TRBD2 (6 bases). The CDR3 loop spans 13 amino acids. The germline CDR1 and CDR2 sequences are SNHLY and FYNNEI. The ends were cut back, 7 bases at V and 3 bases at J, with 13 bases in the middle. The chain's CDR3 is CASKAGPDYEQYF. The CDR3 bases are TGTGCCAGCAAGGCGGGACCGGACTACGAGCAGTACTTC.

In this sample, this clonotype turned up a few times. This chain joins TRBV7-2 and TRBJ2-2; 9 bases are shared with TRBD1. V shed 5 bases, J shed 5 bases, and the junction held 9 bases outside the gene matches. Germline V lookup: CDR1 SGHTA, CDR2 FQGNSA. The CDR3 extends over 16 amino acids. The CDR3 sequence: CASSRLQGARTGELFF. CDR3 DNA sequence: TGTGCCAGCAGCAGACTACAGGGGGCGCGAACCGGGGAGCTGTTTTTT. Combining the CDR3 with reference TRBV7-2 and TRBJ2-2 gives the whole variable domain GAGVSQSPSNKVTEKGKDVELRCDPISGHTALYWYRQSLGQGLEFLIYFQGNSAPDKSGLPSDRFSAERTGGSVSTLTIQRTQQEDSAVYLCASSRLQGARTGELFFGEGSRLTVL.